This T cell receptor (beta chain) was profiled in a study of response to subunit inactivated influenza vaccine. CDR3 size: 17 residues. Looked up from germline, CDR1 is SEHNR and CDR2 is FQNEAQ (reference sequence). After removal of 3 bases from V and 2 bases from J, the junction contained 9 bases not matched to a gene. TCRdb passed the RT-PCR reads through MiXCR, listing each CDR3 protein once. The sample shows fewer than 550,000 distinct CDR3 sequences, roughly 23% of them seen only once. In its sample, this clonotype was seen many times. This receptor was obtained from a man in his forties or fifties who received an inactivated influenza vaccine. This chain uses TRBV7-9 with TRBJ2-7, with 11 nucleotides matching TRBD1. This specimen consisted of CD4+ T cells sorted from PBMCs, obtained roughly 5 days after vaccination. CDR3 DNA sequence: TGTGCCAGCAGCTTCGTGGACAGGGGGCCTCTACCCTACGAGCAGTACTTC. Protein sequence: CASSFVDRGPLPYEQYF.